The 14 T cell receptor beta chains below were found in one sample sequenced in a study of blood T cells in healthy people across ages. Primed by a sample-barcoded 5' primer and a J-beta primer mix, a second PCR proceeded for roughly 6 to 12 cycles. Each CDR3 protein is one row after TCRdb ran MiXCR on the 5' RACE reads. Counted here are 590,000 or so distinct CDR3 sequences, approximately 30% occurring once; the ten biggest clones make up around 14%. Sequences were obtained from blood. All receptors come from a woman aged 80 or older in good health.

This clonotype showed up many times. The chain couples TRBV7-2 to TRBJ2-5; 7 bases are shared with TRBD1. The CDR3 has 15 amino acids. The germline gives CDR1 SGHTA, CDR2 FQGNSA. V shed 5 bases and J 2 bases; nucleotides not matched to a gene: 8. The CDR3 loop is CASSLRGLRQETQYF. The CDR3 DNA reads TGTGCCAGCAGCCTTAGGGGGCTAAGGCAAGAGACCCAGTACTTC.

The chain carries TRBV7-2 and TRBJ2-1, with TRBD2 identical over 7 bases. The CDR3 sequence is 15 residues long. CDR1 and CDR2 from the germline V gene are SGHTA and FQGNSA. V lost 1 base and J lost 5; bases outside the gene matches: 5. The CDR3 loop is CASSLEGLPNNEQFF. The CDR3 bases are TGTGCCAGCAGCTTAGAGGGACTACCCAACAATGAGCAGTTCTTC.

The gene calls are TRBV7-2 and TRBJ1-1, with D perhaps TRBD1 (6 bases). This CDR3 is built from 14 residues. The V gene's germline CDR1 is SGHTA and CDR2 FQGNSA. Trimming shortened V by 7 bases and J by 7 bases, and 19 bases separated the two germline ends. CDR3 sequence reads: CASNPIRGGGEAFF. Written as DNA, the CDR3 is TGTGCCAGCAACCCCATACGGGGAGGGGGTGAAGCTTTCTTT. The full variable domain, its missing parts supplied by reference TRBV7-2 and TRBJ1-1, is GAGVSQSPSNKVTEKGKDVELRCDPISGHTALYWYRQSLGQGLEFLIYFQGNSAPDKSGLPSDRFSAERTGGSVSTLTIQRTQQEDSAVYLCASNPIRGGGEAFFGQGTRLTVV.

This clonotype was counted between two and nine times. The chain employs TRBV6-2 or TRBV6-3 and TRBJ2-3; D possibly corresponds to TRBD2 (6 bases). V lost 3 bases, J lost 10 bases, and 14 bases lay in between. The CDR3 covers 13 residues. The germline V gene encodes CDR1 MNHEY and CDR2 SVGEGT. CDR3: CASSYAGRGAQYF. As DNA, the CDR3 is TGTGCCAGCAGTTATGCGGGGCGAGGTGCGCAGTATTTT.

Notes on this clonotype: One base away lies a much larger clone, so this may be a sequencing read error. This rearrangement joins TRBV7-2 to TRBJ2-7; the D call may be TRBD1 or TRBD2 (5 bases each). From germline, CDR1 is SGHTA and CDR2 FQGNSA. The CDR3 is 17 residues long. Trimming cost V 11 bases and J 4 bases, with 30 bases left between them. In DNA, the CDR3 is TGTGCCGGCACCATCACGCGGTTGGGGACGATATCTTACGAGCAGTACTTC. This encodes CAGTITRLGTISYEQYF.

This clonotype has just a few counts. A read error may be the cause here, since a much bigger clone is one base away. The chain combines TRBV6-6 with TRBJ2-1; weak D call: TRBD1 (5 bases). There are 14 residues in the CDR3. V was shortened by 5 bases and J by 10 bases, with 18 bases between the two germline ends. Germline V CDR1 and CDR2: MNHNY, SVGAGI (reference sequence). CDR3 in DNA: TGTGCCAGCAGTCATGAGTGGGGCTTCGACGAGCAGTTCTTC. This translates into CASSHEWGFDEQFF.

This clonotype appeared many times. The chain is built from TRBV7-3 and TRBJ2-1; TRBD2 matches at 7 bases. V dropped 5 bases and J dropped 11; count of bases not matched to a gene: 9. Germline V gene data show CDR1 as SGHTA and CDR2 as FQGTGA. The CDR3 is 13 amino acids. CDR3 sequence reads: CASSLPGLGKQFF. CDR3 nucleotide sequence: TGTGCCAGCAGCCTCCCCGGACTAGGGAAGCAGTTCTTC.

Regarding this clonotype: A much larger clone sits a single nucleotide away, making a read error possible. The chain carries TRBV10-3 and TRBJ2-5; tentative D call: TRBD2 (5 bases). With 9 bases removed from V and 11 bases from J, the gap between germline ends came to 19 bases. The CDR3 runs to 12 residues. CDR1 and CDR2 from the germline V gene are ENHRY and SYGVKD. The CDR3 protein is CAITGSGNEQYF. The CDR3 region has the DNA TGTGCCATAACTGGGTCGGGGAATGAGCAGTACTTC.

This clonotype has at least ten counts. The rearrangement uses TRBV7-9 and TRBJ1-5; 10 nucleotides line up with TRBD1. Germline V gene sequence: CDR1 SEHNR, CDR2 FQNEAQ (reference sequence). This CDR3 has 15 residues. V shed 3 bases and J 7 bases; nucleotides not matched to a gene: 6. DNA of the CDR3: TGTGCCAGCAGCTTCAGCGGGACAGGGGACCAGCCCCAGCATTTT. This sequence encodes CASSFSGTGDQPQHF. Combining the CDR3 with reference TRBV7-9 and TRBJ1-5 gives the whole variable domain DTGVSQNPRHKITKRGQNVTFRCDPISEHNRLYWYRQTLGQGPEFLTYFQNEAQLEKSRLLSDRFSAERPKGSFSTLEIQRTEQGDSAMYLCASSFSGTGDQPQHFGDGTRLSIL.

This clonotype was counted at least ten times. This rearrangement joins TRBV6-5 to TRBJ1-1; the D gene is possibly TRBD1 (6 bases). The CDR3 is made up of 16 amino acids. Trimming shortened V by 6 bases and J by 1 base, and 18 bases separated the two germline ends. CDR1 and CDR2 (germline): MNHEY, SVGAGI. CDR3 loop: CASSRYRVKWNTEAFF. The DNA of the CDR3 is TGTGCCAGCAGCCGCTACAGGGTAAAATGGAACACTGAAGCTTTCTTT.

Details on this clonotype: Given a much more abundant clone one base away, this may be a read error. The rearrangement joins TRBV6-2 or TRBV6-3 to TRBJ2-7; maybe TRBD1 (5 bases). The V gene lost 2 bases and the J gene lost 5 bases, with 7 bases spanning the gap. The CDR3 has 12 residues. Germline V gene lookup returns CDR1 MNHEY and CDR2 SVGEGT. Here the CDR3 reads CASSYPGNEQYF. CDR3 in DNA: TGTGCCAGCAGTTACCCAGGGAACGAGCAGTACTTC.

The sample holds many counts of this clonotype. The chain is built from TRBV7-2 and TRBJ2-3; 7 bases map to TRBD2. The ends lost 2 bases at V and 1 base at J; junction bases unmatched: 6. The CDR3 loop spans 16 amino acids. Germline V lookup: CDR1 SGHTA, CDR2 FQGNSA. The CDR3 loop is CASSLFGLAGTDTQYF. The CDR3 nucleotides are TGTGCCAGCAGCTTATTCGGGCTAGCGGGCACAGATACGCAGTATTTT.

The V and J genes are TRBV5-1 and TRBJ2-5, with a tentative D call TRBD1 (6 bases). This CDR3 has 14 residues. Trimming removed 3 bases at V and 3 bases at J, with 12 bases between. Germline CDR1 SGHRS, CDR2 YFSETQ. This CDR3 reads CASSWSPGEETQYF. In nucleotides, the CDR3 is TGCGCCAGCAGCTGGAGCCCAGGGGAAGAGACCCAGTACTTC. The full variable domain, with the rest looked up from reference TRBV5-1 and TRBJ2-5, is KAGVTQTPRYLIKTRGQQVTLSCSPISGHRSVSWYQQTPGQGLQFLFEYFSETQRNKGNFPGRFSGRQFSNSRSEMNVSTLELGDSALYLCASSWSPGEETQYFGPGTRLLVL.

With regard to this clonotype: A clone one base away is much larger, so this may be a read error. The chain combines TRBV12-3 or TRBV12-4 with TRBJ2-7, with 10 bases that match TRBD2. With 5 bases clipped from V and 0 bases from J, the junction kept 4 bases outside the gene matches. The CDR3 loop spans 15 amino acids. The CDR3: CASSNLAGASYEQYF. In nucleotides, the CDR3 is TGTGCCAGCAGTAACCTAGCGGGGGCCTCCTACGAGCAGTACTTC.